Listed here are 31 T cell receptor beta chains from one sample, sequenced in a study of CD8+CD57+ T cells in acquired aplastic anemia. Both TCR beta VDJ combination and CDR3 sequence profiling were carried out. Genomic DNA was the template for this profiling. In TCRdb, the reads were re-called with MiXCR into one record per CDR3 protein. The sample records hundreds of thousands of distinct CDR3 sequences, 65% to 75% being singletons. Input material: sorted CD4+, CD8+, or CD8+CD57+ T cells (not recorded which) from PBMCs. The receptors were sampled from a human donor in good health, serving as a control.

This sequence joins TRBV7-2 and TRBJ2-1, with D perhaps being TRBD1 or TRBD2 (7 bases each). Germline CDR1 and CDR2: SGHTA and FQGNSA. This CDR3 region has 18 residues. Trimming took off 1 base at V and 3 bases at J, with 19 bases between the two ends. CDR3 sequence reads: CASSLDPGGDYGYNEQFF. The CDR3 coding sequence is TGTGCCAGCAGCTTAGACCCAGGGGGGGACTATGGCTACAATGAGCAGTTCTTC.

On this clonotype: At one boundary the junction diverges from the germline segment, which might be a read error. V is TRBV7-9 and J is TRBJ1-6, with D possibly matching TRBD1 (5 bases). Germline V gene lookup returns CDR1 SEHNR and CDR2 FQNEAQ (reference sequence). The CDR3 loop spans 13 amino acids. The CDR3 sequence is CASSLAGDGTHTF. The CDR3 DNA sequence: TGTGCCAGCAGCTTAGCAGGGGACGGAACCCACACCTTT.

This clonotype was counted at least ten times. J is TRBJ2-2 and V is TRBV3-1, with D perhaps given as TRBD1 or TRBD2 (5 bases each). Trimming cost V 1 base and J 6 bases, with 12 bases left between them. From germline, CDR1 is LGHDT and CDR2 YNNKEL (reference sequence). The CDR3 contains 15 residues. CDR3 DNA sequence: TGTGCCAGCAGCCAAGCGAGGGGCTGGGCCGGGGAGCTGTTTTTT. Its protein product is CASSQARGWAGELFF. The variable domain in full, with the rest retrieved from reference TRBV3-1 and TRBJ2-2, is DTAVSQTPKYLVTQMGNDKSIKCEQNLGHDTMYWYKQDSKKFLKIMFSYNNKELIINETVPNRFSPKSPDKAHLNLHINSLELGDSAVYFCASSQARGWAGELFFGEGSRLTVL.

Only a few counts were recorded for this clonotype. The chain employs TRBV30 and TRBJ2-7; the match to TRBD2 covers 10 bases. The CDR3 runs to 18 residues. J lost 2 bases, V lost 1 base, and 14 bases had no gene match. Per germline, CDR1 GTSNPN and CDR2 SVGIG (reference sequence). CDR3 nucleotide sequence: TGTGCCTGGAGTGCCCCCCAGCTAGCGGGGGCCCTTCCCTACGAGCAGTACTTC. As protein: CAWSAPQLAGALPYEQYF.

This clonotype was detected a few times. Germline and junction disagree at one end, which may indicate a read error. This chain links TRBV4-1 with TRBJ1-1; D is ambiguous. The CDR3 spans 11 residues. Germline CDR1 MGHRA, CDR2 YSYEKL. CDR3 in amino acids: CAGQANTEAFF. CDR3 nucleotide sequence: TGCGCCGGCCAGGCGAACACTGAAGCCTTCTTT.

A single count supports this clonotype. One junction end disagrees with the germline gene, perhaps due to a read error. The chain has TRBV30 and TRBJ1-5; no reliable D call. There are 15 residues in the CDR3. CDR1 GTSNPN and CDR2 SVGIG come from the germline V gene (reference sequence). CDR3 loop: CAWTPGSYSNHPQHF. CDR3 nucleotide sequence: TGTGCCTGGACCCCAGGATCATATAGCAATCATCCCCAGCATTTT.

CDR3 bases: TGTTGTACCGGTAGAGAGGTAAATGAGCAGTTCTTC. Translating it yields CCTGREVNEQFF. The chain employs TRBV10-3 and TRBJ2-1, with D unresolved. Germline V gene lookup returns CDR1 ENHRY and CDR2 SYGVKD. The CDR3 runs 12 residues.

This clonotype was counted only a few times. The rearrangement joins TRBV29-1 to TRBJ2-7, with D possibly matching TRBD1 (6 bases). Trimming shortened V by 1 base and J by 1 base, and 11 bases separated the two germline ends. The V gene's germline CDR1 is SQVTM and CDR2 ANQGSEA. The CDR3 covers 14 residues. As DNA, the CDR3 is TGCAGCGTTGAAGGCGCCGGACAGTCCTACGAGCAGTACTTC. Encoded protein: CSVEGAGQSYEQYF.

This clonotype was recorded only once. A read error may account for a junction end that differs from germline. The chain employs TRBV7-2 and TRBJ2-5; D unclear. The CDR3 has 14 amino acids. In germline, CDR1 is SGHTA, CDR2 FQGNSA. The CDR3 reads CASSLRYYNRPQHF. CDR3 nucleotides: TGTGCCAGCAGCTTGCGGTACTACAATCGGCCCCAGCATTTC.

This CDR3 reads CASSSRNTGELFTQYF. CDR3 sequence (DNA): TGTGCCAGCAGTTCCAGGAACACCGGGGAGCTGTTTACTCAGTATTTT. The chain has TRBV7-8 and TRBJ2-3; TRBD2 is a possible D gene (5 bases). Looked up from germline, CDR1 is SGHVS and CDR2 is FQNEAQ. The V gene lost 6 bases and the J gene lost 12 bases, with 28 bases spanning the gap. The CDR3 has 16 amino acids.

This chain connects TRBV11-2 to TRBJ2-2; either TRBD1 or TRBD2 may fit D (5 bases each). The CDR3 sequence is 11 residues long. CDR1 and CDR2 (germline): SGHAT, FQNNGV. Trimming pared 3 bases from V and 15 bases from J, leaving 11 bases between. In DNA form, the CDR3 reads TGTGCCAGCAGCTTTTTTGGGACGGTGTTTTTT. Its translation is CASSFFGTVFF.

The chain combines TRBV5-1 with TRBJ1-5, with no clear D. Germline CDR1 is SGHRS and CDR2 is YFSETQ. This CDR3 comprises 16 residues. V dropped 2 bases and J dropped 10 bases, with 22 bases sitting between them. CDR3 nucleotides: TGCGCCAGCAGCTTAGTTCATGGAGAGACACTTATACCCCAGCATTTT. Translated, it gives CASSLVHGETLIPQHF.

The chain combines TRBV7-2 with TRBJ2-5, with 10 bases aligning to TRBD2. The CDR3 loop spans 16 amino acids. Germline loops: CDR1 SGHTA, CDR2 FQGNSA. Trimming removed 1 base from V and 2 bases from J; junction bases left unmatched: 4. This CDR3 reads CASSLGVAGGQETQYF. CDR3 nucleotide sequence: TGTGCCAGCAGCTTAGGGGTAGCGGGGGGACAAGAGACCCAGTACTTC.

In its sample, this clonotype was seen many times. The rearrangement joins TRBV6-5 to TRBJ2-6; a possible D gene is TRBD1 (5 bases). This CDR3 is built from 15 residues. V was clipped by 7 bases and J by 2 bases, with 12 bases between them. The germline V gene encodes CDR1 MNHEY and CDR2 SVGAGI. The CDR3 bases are TGTGCCAGCACTACAGGCCTCACTGGGGCCAACGTCCTGACTTTC. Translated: CASTTGLTGANVLTF.

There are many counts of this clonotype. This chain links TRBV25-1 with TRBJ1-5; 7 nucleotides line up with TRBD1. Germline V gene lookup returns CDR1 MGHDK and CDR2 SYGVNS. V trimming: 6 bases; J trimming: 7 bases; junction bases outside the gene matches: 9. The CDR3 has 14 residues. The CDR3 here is CASSRGGRGQPQHF. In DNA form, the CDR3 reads TGTGCCAGCAGCCGAGGGGGCAGGGGGCAGCCCCAGCATTTT.

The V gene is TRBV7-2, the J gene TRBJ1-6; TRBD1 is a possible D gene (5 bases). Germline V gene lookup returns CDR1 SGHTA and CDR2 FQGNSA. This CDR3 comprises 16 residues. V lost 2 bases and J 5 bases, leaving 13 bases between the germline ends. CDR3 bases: TGTGCCAGCAGCTTAACAGGCCAGGTTAATAATTCACCCCTCCACTTT. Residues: CASSLTGQVNNSPLHF.

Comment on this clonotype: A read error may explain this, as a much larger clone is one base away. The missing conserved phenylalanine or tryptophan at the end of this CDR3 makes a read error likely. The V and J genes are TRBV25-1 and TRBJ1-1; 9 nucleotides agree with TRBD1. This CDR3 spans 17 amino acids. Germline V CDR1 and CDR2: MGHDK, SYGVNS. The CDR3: CASSEWGTGLGNTDAFL. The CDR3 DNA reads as TGTGCCAGCAGTGAATGGGGGACAGGGCTTGGGAACACTGACGCTTTCTTG.

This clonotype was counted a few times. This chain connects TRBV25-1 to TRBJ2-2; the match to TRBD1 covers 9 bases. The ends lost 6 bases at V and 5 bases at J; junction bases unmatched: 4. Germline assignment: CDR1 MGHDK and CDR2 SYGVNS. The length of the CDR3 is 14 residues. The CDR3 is CASRDRGLTGELFF. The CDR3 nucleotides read TGTGCCAGCAGGGACAGGGGATTGACCGGGGAGCTGTTTTTT. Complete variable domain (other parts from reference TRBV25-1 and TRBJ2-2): EADIYQTPRYLVIGTGKKITLECSQTMGHDKMYWYQQDPGMELHLIHYSYGVNSTEKGDLSSESTVSRIRTEHFPLTLESARPSHTSQYLCASRDRGLTGELFFGEGSRLTVL.

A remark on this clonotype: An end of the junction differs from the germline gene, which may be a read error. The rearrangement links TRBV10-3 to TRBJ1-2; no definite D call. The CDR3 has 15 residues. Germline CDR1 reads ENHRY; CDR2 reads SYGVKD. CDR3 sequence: CASSQSAVPNYGHTF. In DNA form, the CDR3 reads TGTGCCAGCAGTCAATCGGCAGTTCCTAACTATGGCCACACCTTC.

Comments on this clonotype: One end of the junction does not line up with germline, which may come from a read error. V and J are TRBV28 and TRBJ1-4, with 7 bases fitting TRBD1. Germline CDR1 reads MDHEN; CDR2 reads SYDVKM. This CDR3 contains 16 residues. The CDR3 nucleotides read TGTGCCAGCAGTCCTATGAAGGGGGCCACGAATGAAGAACTGTTTTTT. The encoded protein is CASSPMKGATNEELFF.

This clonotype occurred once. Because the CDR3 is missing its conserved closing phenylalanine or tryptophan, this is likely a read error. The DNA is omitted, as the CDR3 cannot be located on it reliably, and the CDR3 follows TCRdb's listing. The CDR3 here is CASSVRWGEGTE. The chain links TRBV9 to TRBJ1-1; the table's D call of TRBD1 was not tested on the DNA. The CDR3 is 12 amino acids in total, end residues counted. The germline V gene encodes CDR1 SGDLS and CDR2 YYNGEE.

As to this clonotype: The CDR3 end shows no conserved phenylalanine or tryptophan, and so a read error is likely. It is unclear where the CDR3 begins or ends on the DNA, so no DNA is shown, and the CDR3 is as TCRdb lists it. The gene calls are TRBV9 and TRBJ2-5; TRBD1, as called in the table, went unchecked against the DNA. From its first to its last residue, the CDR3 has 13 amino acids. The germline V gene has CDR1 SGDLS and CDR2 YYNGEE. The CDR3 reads CASSATGTGDYNV.

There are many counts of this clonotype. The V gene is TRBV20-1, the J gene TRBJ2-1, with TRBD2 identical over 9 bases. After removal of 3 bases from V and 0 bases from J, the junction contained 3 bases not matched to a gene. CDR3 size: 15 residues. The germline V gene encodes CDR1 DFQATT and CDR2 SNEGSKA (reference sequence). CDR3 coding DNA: TGCAGTGCTAGGACTAGCGGTAGCTCCTACAATGAGCAGTTCTTC. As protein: CSARTSGSSYNEQFF.

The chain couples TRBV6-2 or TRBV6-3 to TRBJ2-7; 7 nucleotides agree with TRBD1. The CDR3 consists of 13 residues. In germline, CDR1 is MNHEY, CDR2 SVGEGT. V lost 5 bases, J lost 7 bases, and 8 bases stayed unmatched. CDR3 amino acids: CASSDQGENEQYF. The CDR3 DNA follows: TGTGCCAGCAGTGATCAGGGGGAGAATGAGCAGTACTTC.

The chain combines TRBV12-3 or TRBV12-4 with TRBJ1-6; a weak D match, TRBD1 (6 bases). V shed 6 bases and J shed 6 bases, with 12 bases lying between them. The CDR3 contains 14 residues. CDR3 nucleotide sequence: TGTGCCAGCAGCATCCAGGGGATTAATTCACCCCTCCACTTT. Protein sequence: CASSIQGINSPLHF.

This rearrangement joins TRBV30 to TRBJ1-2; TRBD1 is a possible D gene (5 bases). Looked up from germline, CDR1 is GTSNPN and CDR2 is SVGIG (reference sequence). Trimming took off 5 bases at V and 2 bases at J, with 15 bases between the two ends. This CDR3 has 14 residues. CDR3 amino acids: CAWEDSAGNYGYTF. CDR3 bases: TGTGCCTGGGAAGACTCGGCAGGGAACTATGGCTACACCTTC.

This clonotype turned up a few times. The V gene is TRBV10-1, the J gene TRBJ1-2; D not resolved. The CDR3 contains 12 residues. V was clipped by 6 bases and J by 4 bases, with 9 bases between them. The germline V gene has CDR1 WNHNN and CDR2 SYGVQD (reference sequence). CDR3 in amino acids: CASSDRSYGYTF. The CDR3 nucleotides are TGCGCCAGCAGCGACCGGAGCTATGGCTACACCTTC.

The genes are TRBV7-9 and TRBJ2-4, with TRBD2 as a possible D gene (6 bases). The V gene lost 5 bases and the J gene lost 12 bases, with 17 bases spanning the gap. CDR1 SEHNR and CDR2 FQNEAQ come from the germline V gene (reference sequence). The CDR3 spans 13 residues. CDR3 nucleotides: TGTGCCAGCAGCCAAGAGGTAGCGGACACTCAGTACTTC. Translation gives CASSQEVADTQYF.

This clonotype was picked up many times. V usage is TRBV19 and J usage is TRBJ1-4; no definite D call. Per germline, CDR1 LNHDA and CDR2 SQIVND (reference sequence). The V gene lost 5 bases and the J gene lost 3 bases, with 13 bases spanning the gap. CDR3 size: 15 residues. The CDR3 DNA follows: TGTGCCAGTAGTCAGCCCACATGGCCTAATGAAAAACTGTTTTTT. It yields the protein CASSQPTWPNEKLFF.

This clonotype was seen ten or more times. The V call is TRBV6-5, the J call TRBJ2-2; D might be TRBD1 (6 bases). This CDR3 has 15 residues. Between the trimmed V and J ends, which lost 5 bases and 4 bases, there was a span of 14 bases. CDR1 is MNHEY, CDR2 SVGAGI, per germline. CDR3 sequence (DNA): TGTGCCAGCAGTACGACGACAGGCCTCACCGGGGAGCTGTTTTTT. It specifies CASSTTTGLTGELFF.

CDR3 loop: CASRRGFYSGANVLTF. DNA for the CDR3: TGTGCCAGCAGAAGAGGGTTCTACTCTGGGGCCAACGTCCTGACTTTC. The chain employs TRBV25-1 and TRBJ2-6; D perhaps matches TRBD2 (5 bases). Trimming cost V 6 bases and J 0 bases, with 12 bases left between them. Germline CDR1 MGHDK, CDR2 SYGVNS. This CDR3 has 16 amino acids.